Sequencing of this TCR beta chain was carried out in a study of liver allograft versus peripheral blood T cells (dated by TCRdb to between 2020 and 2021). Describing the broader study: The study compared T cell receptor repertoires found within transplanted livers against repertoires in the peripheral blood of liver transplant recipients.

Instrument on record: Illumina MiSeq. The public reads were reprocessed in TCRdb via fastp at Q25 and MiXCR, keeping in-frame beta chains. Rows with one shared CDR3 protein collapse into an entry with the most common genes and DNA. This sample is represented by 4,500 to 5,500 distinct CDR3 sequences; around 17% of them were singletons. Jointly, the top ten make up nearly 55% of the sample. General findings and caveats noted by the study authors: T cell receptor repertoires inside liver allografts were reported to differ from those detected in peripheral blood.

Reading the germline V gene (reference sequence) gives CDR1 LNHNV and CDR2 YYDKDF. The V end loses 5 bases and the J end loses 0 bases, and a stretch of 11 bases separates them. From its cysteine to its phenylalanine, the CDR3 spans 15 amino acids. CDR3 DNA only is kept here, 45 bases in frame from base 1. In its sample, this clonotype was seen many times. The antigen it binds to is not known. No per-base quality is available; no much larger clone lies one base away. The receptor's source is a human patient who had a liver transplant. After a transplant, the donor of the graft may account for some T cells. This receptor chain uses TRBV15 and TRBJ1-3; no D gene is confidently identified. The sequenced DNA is TGTGCCACCAGCCCGGTTGCGGACTCTGGAAACACCATATATTTT. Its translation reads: CATSPVADSGNTIYF.